The 32 T cell receptor beta chains in this list originate from one sample, sequenced in a study of blood T cell dynamics during melanoma immunotherapy. The time point was: pre-treatment baseline. Produced via immunoSEQ multiplex PCR; TCRdb's table is partial and in-frame only. Of about 15,000 clones listed, more than 70% are singletons. Source: blood, taken from a patient treated with checkpoint blockade. Receptors were obtained from a human donor with melanoma.

The CDR3 is CASSPSRHGELFF. DNA for the CDR3: TGTGCCAGTAGTCCCTCTCGTCACGGGGAGCTGTTTTTT. The genes are TRBV19 and TRBJ2-2; D unclear. The CDR3 runs to 13 residues. The ends were cut back, 5 bases at V and 7 bases at J, with 11 bases in the middle. From germline, CDR1 is LNHDA and CDR2 SQIVND (reference sequence). Supplemented by reference TRBV19 and TRBJ2-2, the full variable domain reads DGGITQSPKYLFRKEGQNVTLSCEQNLNHDAMYWYRQDPGQGLRLIYYSQIVNDFQKGDIAEGYSVSREKKESFPLTVTSAQKNPTAFYLCASSPSRHGELFFGEGSRLTVL.

This chain uses TRBV7-9 with TRBJ2-2; D remains ambiguous. Trimming left V 2 bases short and J 7 bases short, with 8 bases between. The CDR3 sequence is 13 residues long. Germline V gene lookup returns CDR1 SEHNR and CDR2 FQNEAQ (reference sequence). The CDR3 protein is CASSLLGIGELFF. The CDR3 DNA sequence: TGTGCCAGCAGCTTACTGGGGATCGGGGAGCTGTTTTTT. The full variable domain, its missing parts supplied by reference TRBV7-9 and TRBJ2-2, is DTGVSQNPRHKITKRGQNVTFRCDPISEHNRLYWYRQTLGQGPEFLTYFQNEAQLEKSRLLSDRFSAERPKGSFSTLEIQRTEQGDSAMYLCASSLLGIGELFFGEGSRLTVL.

The CDR3 loop is CASGRGLSPQETQYF. The CDR3 nucleotides are TGTGCTAGTGGCCGGGGACTATCGCCCCAAGAGACCCAGTACTTC. The V and J genes are TRBV12-5 and TRBJ2-5; 7 nucleotides match TRBD2. V shed 6 bases, J shed 1 base, and the junction held 8 bases outside the gene matches. CDR3 length: 15 amino acids. Germline V gene data show CDR1 as LGHNT and CDR2 as FRNRAP.

The CDR3 sequence: CASSLGRNTGELFF. CDR3 bases: TGTGCCAGCAGCTTAGGTCGAAACACCGGGGAGCTGTTTTTT. The chain combines TRBV7-2 with TRBJ2-2; D remains unclear. The CDR3 is 14 amino acids. Germline loops: CDR1 SGHTA, CDR2 FQGNSA. Trimming cost V 1 base and J 2 bases, with 5 bases left between them. The entire variable domain, with the rest obtained from reference TRBV7-2 and TRBJ2-2, is as follows: GAGVSQSPSNKVTEKGKDVELRCDPISGHTALYWYRQSLGQGLEFLIYFQGNSAPDKSGLPSDRFSAERTGGSVSTLTIQRTQQEDSAVYLCASSLGRNTGELFFGEGSRLTVL.

This chain joins TRBV6-1 and TRBJ1-2; D remains ambiguous. Trimming took 2 bases from V and 4 from J, leaving 11 bases between them. CDR3 size: 14 residues. Germline-derived CDR1 and CDR2 are MNHNS and SASEGT. The CDR3 region is CASSESATVYGYTF. The CDR3 DNA sequence: TGTGCCAGCAGTGAATCGGCCACCGTCTATGGCTACACCTTC.

The J gene is TRBJ2-1, the V gene TRBV10-2; 7 nucleotides agree with TRBD1. The junction had 9 bases not matched to a gene; V was cut back by 2 bases and J by 5 bases. Germline lookup yields CDR1 WSHSY and CDR2 SAAADI. The CDR3 has 16 amino acids. The CDR3 is CASSEADRIRDNEQFF. CDR3 DNA: TGCGCCAGCAGTGAGGCGGACAGGATAAGGGACAATGAGCAGTTCTTC.

This clone was counted once. The chain has TRBV6-1 and TRBJ1-5; D gene ambiguous. The V end lost 2 bases, the J end lost 3 bases, and 11 bases lay between the germline ends. Germline V lookup: CDR1 MNHNS, CDR2 SASEGT. CDR3 length equals 15 residues. The CDR3 DNA reads as TGTGCCAGCAGTGAACGAGGGTTGAACAATCAGCCCCAGCATTTT. Amino acids: CASSERGLNNQPQHF.

This chain connects TRBV5-8 to TRBJ1-2, with 7 positions matching TRBD1. CDR1 is SGHTS, CDR2 YDEGEE, per germline. J gave up 2 bases and V 2 bases, and 3 bases lay outside the gene matches. The CDR3 is 14 residues long. CDR3 region: CASSFGDSNYGYTF. In nucleotides, the CDR3 is TGTGCCAGCAGCTTCGGGGACAGCAACTATGGCTACACCTTC.

This clone showed up just once. The V gene is TRBV5-1, the J gene TRBJ1-2; 7 bases agree with TRBD1. Germline assignment: CDR1 SGHRS and CDR2 YFSETQ. The CDR3 contains 12 residues. V shed 7 bases and J 4 bases; nucleotides not matched to a gene: 4. The DNA for the CDR3 is TGCGCCAGCGGTCGGGACAGCTATGGCTACACCTTC. Protein sequence: CASGRDSYGYTF. Full variable domain (remainder filled in from reference TRBV5-1 and TRBJ1-2): KAGVTQTPRYLIKTRGQQVTLSCSPISGHRSVSWYQQTPGQGLQFLFEYFSETQRNKGNFPGRFSGRQFSNSRSEMNVSTLELGDSALYLCASGRDSYGYTFGSGTRLTVV.

The chain links TRBV5-1 to TRBJ2-3, with 8 positions matching TRBD1. V shed 4 bases, J shed 0 bases, and the junction held 16 bases outside the gene matches. The CDR3 is 19 amino acids. Germline CDR1 and CDR2: SGHRS and YFSETQ. CDR3 protein: CASSPQGAQGTTSTDTQYF. Here the CDR3 DNA reads TGCGCCAGCAGCCCCCAGGGGGCACAGGGGACAACTAGCACAGATACGCAGTATTTT. The whole variable domain, remainder taken from reference TRBV5-1 and TRBJ2-3, is KAGVTQTPRYLIKTRGQQVTLSCSPISGHRSVSWYQQTPGQGLQFLFEYFSETQRNKGNFPGRFSGRQFSNSRSEMNVSTLELGDSALYLCASSPQGAQGTTSTDTQYFGPGTRLTVL.

The chain has TRBV6-1 and TRBJ1-4; 7 bases map to TRBD1. In germline, CDR1 is MNHNS, CDR2 SASEGT. With 6 bases clipped from V and 7 bases from J, the junction kept 8 bases outside the gene matches. There are 14 residues in the CDR3. CDR3 DNA: TGTGCCAGCAGGGGGGCAGGGGGAAGTGAAAAACTGTTTTTT. This sequence encodes CASRGAGGSEKLFF.

The chain employs TRBV28 and TRBJ2-1, with D perhaps assigned TRBD1 or TRBD2 (5 bases each). V shed 2 bases and J shed 5 bases, with 16 bases lying between them. CDR1 is MDHEN, CDR2 SYDVKM, per germline. This CDR3 contains 16 residues. Written as DNA, the CDR3 is TGTGCCAGCAGTTTAGCCGCGACGGGACGGAACAATGAGCAGTTCTTC. Translation gives CASSLAATGRNNEQFF.

This clone showed up just a few times. The V call is TRBV19, the J call TRBJ1-2; the D is unclear. Between the trimmed V and J ends, which lost 6 bases and 5 bases, there was a span of 13 bases. The CDR3 runs 13 residues. Germline CDR1 LNHDA, CDR2 SQIVND (reference sequence). Here the CDR3 reads CASRFGGIYGYTF. The DNA of the CDR3 is TGTGCCAGTAGATTTGGCGGGATTTATGGCTACACCTTC. Complete variable domain (other parts from reference TRBV19 and TRBJ1-2): DGGITQSPKYLFRKEGQNVTLSCEQNLNHDAMYWYRQDPGQGLRLIYYSQIVNDFQKGDIAEGYSVSREKKESFPLTVTSAQKNPTAFYLCASRFGGIYGYTFGSGTRLTVV.

The chain employs TRBV7-2 and TRBJ2-5; D gene ambiguous. V dropped 2 bases and J dropped 7 bases, with 11 bases sitting between them. The CDR3 spans 13 residues. Germline lookup yields CDR1 SGHTA and CDR2 FQGNSA. Here the CDR3 DNA reads TGTGCCAGCAGCTTAAGCCTATTAGGGACCCAGTACTTC. This sequence encodes CASSLSLLGTQYF.

This clone has more than one count but fewer than ten. V and J are TRBV6-4 and TRBJ1-6; D remains ambiguous. Trimming pared 3 bases from V and 9 bases from J, leaving 9 bases between. The CDR3 runs to 13 residues. Germline assignment: CDR1 MRHNA and CDR2 SNTAGT. In DNA form, the CDR3 reads TGTGCCAGCAGTGAGGCTAGAGGTTCACCCCTCCACTTT. It is translated as CASSEARGSPLHF.

The genes are TRBV10-3 and TRBJ1-1; D ambiguous. The ends were cut back, 7 bases at V and 1 base at J, with 10 bases in the middle. CDR3 length: 13 residues. Germline V CDR1 and CDR2: ENHRY, SYGVKD. CDR3 residues: CAITVRPNTEAFF. CDR3 DNA: TGTGCCATCACAGTACGCCCGAACACTGAAGCTTTCTTT.

The rearrangement joins TRBV5-1 to TRBJ2-7, with 10 bases fitting TRBD2. Germline CDR1 SGHRS, CDR2 YFSETQ. The length of the CDR3 is 16 residues. Trimming took 0 bases from V and 0 from J; bases not matched to a gene: 3. The CDR3 reads CASSLVAGGNSYEQYF. In nucleotides, the CDR3 is TGCGCCAGCAGCTTGGTAGCGGGGGGTAACTCCTACGAGCAGTACTTC.

V usage is TRBV18 and J usage is TRBJ1-4; 7 bases line up with TRBD1. Germline trimming cut 4 bases from V and 0 bases from J; bases unmatched to any gene: 5. The germline gives CDR1 KGHSH, CDR2 LQKENI. CDR3 size: 16 residues. Here the CDR3 DNA reads TGTGCCAGCTCACGGGGGACAGACGCAACTAATGAAAAACTGTTTTTT. Translating gives CASSRGTDATNEKLFF.

This chain uses TRBV6-5 with TRBJ2-1; 7 bases agree with TRBD1. CDR3 length: 15 amino acids. Germline V CDR1 and CDR2: MNHEY, SVGAGI. Germline trimming cut 4 bases from V and 3 bases from J; bases unmatched to any gene: 6. CDR3 DNA sequence: TGTGCCAGCAGTTTTGGGACAGTGAGCTACAATGAGCAGTTCTTC. It specifies CASSFGTVSYNEQFF.

The J gene is TRBJ2-3, the V gene TRBV6-5; D is ambiguous. The V gene's germline CDR1 is MNHEY and CDR2 SVGAGI. The V and J ends lost 2 bases and 0 bases respectively, with 9 bases between them. The CDR3 totals 15 residues. CDR3 in amino acids: CASSYVRYSTDTQYF. The CDR3 nucleotides are TGTGCCAGCAGTTACGTGAGGTACAGCACAGATACGCAGTATTTT.

In DNA, the CDR3 is TGTGCCAGCAGTTGGACACTACGGGGGGCCGGAGGGAATACGCAGTATTTT. Translation gives CASSWTLRGAGGNTQYF. This rearrangement joins TRBV27 to TRBJ2-3; possible D gene TRBD2, 7 bases. The V and J ends lost 4 bases and 7 bases respectively, with 24 bases between them. CDR1 is MNHEY, CDR2 SMNVEV, per germline (reference sequence). CDR3 size: 17 residues.

V gene TRBV7-9 combines with J gene TRBJ1-5; 7 bases are shared with TRBD1. Trimming took 5 bases from V and 5 from J; bases not matched to a gene: 3. The CDR3 contains 13 residues. The germline CDR1 and CDR2 sequences are SEHNR and FQNEAQ (reference sequence). CDR3 DNA: TGTGCCAGCAGCCACAGGGGAGATCAGCCCCAGCATTTT. Translating gives CASSHRGDQPQHF.

The chain combines TRBV6-6 with TRBJ2-7; the D gene is possibly TRBD1 (6 bases). The germline gives CDR1 MNHNY, CDR2 SVGAGI (reference sequence). The CDR3 is 15 amino acids. The ends were cut back, 6 bases at V and 6 bases at J, with 21 bases in the middle. Written as DNA, the CDR3 is TGTGCCAGCAGACCGGACAGCTCATCTCGTCTCGAGCAGTACTTC. Its protein is CASRPDSSSRLEQYF.

Concerning this clone: The junction differs from germline at one of its ends, possibly a read error. CDR3 loop: CASSLGEVGIETQYF. The DNA for the CDR3 is TGTGCCAGCAGTTTAGGTGAAGTGGGGATAGAAACGCAGTATTTT. V is TRBV11-2 and J is TRBJ2-3, with unresolved D. The CDR3 spans 15 residues. Germline values: CDR1 SGHAT, CDR2 FQNNGV.

The chain has TRBV7-3 and TRBJ2-1; D is unclear. Germline V CDR1 and CDR2: SGHTA, FQGTGA. The CDR3 is 16 residues long. V was pared by 2 bases and J by 10 bases, with 21 bases between. The CDR3 region has the DNA TGTGCCAGCAGCTTATTGGGTGGTAATACCGCGAAGGAGCAGTTCTTC. It specifies CASSLLGGNTAKEQFF.

The genes are TRBV7-9 and TRBJ1-4; no clear D gene. Between the trimmed V and J ends, which lost 1 base and 8 bases, there was a span of 8 bases. In germline, CDR1 is SEHNR, CDR2 FQNEAQ (reference sequence). The CDR3 has 13 amino acids. CDR3 nucleotides: TGTGCCAGCAGCTTAGTCACGGAAGAAAAACTGTTTTTT. It is translated as CASSLVTEEKLFF.

This clone has a single count. The rearrangement uses TRBV30 and TRBJ2-7, with 10 bases matching TRBD1. The CDR3 is 16 residues long. The germline V gene has CDR1 GTSNPN and CDR2 SVGIG (reference sequence). V shed 2 bases and J 3 bases; nucleotides not matched to a gene: 10. The CDR3 DNA follows: TGTGCCTGGAGTCCCTCCCCGGGACAGGGGTTCTACGAGCAGTACTTC. Translated, it gives CAWSPSPGQGFYEQYF. Together with reference TRBV30 and TRBJ2-7, the CDR3 gives the full variable domain: SQTIHQWPATLVQPVGSPLSLECTVEGTSNPNLYWYRQAAGRGLQLLFYSVGIGQISSEVPQNLSASRPQDRQFILSSKKLLLSDSGFYLCAWSPSPGQGFYEQYFGPGTRLTVT.

There are a few counts of this clone. The chain couples TRBV9 to TRBJ1-1; D ambiguous. This CDR3 is 13 amino acids long. V lost 0 bases, J lost 1 base, and 4 bases lay in between. Germline CDR1 reads SGDLS; CDR2 reads YYNGEE. In DNA form, the CDR3 reads TGTGCCAGCAGCGTAGATCGGAACACTGAAGCTTTCTTT. As protein: CASSVDRNTEAFF. Looking up the rest from reference TRBV9 and TRBJ1-1 gives the full variable domain: DSGVTQTPKHLITATGQRVTLRCSPRSGDLSVYWYQQSLDQGLQFLIQYYNGEERAKGNILERFSAQQFPDLHSELNLSSLELGDSALYFCASSVDRNTEAFFGQGTRLTVV.

The chain has TRBV5-6 and TRBJ2-7, with a possible D match to TRBD1 (6 bases). Between the trimmed V and J ends, which lost 1 base and 8 bases, there was a span of 10 bases. The CDR3 totals 12 residues. In germline, CDR1 is SGHDT, CDR2 YYEEEE. CDR3 sequence: CASSLYRAQQYF. For the CDR3, the DNA is TGTGCCAGCAGCTTGTACAGGGCACAGCAGTACTTC.

The J gene is TRBJ2-3, the V gene TRBV5-1; D not certain. The ends were cut back, 2 bases at V and 3 bases at J, with 4 bases in the middle. The length of the CDR3 is 12 residues. The germline V gene has CDR1 SGHRS and CDR2 YFSETQ. CDR3 region: CASSFLTDTQYF. As DNA, the CDR3 is TGCGCCAGCAGCTTTTTGACAGATACGCAGTATTTT.

The V and J genes are TRBV2 and TRBJ2-3; D remains ambiguous. Trimming removed 5 bases at V and 1 base at J, with 13 bases between. The CDR3 runs 15 residues. The germline V gene encodes CDR1 SNHLY and CDR2 FYNNEI. Written as DNA, the CDR3 is TGTGCCAGCAGTCCCGTTGCTTCCGGCACAGATACGCAGTATTTT. Translating it yields CASSPVASGTDTQYF.

J is TRBJ1-6 and V is TRBV4-2, with a tentative D call TRBD1 (5 bases). Trimming pared 8 bases from V and 10 bases from J, leaving 15 bases between. The CDR3 spans 13 residues. The germline V gene has CDR1 LGHNA and CDR2 YNFKEQ. The DNA for the CDR3 is TGTGCCAGCGTCAGGGTTTTGGGCTCACCCCTCCACTTT. Protein product: CASVRVLGSPLHF.